This T cell receptor beta chain is drawn from a study of Ad26.COV2.S vaccination and SARS-CoV-2 variants. Across the whole study: Recipients of Ad26.COV2.S got it intramuscularly, once or twice 56 days apart. General study points: Measurement of non-spike TCR breadth gave similar results in vaccine and placebo recipients.

Treatment given: approximately 18 received Ad26.COV2.S at low or high dose, single or two shots; about 5 received placebo; per-sample allocation not given. Samples came from day 63 after the first vaccine or placebo injection. Vaccination used an Ad26 vector expressing Wuhan-strain SARS-CoV-2 spike. Libraries were prepared by immunoSEQ multiplex PCR; TCRdb keeps only in-frame clonotypes and omits some of them. Here the sample spans hundreds of thousands of clones, 80% to 90% being singletons. Concerning this clone: Its antigen is currently unknown.

The starting material was peripheral blood, obtained in a trial of Ad26.COV2.S vaccine versus placebo. The clonotype originates from a person aged 18-65 years who received the Ad26.COV2.S COVID-19 vaccine or a placebo.

For the CDR3, the DNA is TGTGCCAGTAGTTCGGGACAGGGCTATTCCTACGAGCAGTACGTC. It translates to CASSSGQGYSYEQYV. The genes are TRBV19 and TRBJ2-7; 9 positions match TRBD1. V lost 5 bases, J lost 1 base, and 6 bases stayed unmatched. This CDR3 is built from 15 residues. Germline-derived CDR1 and CDR2 are LNHDA and SQIVND (reference sequence).